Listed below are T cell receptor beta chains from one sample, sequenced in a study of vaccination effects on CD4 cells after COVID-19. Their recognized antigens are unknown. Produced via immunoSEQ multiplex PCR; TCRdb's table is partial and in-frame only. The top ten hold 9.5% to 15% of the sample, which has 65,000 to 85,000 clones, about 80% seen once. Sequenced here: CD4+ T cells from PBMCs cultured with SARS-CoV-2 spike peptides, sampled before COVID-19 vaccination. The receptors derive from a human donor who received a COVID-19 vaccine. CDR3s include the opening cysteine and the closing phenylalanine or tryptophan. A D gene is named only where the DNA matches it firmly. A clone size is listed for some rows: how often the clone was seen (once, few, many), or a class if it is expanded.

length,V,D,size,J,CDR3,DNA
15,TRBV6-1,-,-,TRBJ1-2,CASSEGPVANYGYTF,TGTGCCAGCAGTGAAGGGCCGGTAGCTAACTATGGCTACACCTTC
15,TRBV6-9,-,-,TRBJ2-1,CASSSLSERYNEQFF,TGTGCCAGCAGTTCCCTTAGCGAGCGATACAATGAGCAGTTCTTC
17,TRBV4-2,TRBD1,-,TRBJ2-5,CASSQATGGNLGETQYF,TGTGCCAGCAGCCAAGCTACAGGGGGCAATCTAGGAGAGACCCAGTACTTC
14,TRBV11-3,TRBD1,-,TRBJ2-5,CASSSWDSQETQYF,TGTGCCAGCAGCTCCTGGGACAGTCAAGAGACCCAGTACTTC
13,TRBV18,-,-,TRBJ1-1,CASSPGWDTEAFF,TGTGCCAGCTCACCCGGGTGGGACACTGAAGCTTTCTTT
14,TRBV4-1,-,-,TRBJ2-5,CASSHPAREETQYF,TGCGCCAGCAGCCATCCAGCTAGAGAAGAGACCCAGTACTTC
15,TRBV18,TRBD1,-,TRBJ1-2,CASLNPTTGGYGYTF,TGTGCCAGCCTAAACCCTACTACAGGGGGTTATGGCTACACCTTC
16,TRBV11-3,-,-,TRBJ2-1,CASSFNLGGPGNEQFF,TGTGCCAGCAGCTTTAATCTGGGGGGGCCGGGCAATGAGCAGTTCTTC
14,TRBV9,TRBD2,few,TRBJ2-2,CASSLGLAPGELFF,TGTGCCAGCAGCCTTGGACTAGCCCCCGGGGAGCTGTTTTTT
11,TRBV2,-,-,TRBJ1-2,CASSRVEGYTF,TGTGCCAGCAGCAGGGTTGAGGGCTACACCTTC
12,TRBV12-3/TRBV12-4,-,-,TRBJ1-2,CASSLSQVGYTF,TGTGCCAGCAGTTTATCTCAGGTGGGCTACACCTTC
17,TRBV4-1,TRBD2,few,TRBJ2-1,CASSLRLAGGQYNEQFF,TGCGCCAGCAGCCTCCGACTAGCGGGGGGGCAATACAATGAGCAGTTCTTC
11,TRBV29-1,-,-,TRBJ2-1,CSVEELPPQFF,TGCAGCGTTGAAGAACTCCCCCCCCAGTTCTTC
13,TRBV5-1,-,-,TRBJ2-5,CASSLSGQETQYF,TGCGCCAGCAGCTTAAGCGGTCAAGAGACCCAGTACTTC
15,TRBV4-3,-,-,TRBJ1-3,CASSRSALGGNTIYF,TGCGCCAGCAGCCGATCAGCCCTAGGGGGAAACACCATATATTTT
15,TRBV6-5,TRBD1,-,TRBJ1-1,CASSPGGTRIAEAFF,TGTGCCAGCAGCCCAGGGGGGACGAGGATAGCTGAAGCTTTCTTT
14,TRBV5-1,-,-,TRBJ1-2,CASSLGTGDYGYTF,TGCGCCAGCAGCTTGGGTACGGGGGACTATGGCTACACCTTC
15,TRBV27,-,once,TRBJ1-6,CASSPLETPRSPLHF,TGTGCCAGCAGTCCCCTAGAGACCCCTCGTTCCCCCCTCCACTTT
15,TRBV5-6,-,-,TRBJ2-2,CASSLLGQNTGELFF,TGTGCCAGCAGCTTACTAGGACAAAACACCGGGGAGCTGTTTTTT
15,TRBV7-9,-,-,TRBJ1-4,CASSLVPGRNEKLFF,TGTGCCAGCAGCTTAGTCCCGGGGAGGAATGAAAAACTGTTTTTT
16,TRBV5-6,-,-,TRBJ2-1,CASTQGEGLTYNEQFF,TGTGCCAGCACGCAAGGAGAGGGGTTGACCTACAATGAGCAGTTCTTC
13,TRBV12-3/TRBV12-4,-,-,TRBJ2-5,CASSNTGKETQYF,TGTGCCAGCAGCAACACAGGGAAAGAGACCCAGTACTTC
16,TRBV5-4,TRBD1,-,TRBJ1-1,CASSPWGYQGGNEAFF,TGTGCCAGCAGCCCTTGGGGCTATCAGGGGGGGAATGAAGCTTTCTTT
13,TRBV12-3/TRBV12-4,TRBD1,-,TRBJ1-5,CASNDRGGRPQHF,TGTGCCAGCAACGACAGGGGCGGGCGGCCCCAGCATTTT
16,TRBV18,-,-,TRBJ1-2,CASSPGASERNYGYTF,TGTGCCAGCTCACCGGGGGCTTCAGAGAGAAACTATGGCTACACCTTC
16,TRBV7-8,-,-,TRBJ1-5,CASSLVAPSVNQPQHF,TGTGCCAGCAGCTTAGTCGCCCCGTCGGTAAATCAGCCCCAGCATTTT
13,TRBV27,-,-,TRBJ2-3,CASSPTSTDTQYF,TGTGCCAGCAGTCCCACTAGCACAGATACGCAGTATTTT
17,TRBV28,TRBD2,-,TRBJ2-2,CASSSPRGGFGTGELFF,TGTGCCAGCAGTTCCCCCCGGGGAGGGTTTGGGACCGGGGAGCTGTTTTTT
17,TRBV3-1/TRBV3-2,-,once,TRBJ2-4,CASSTQRTELAKNIQYF,TGTGCCAGCAGCACCCAACGGACAGAACTAGCCAAAAACATTCAGTACTTC
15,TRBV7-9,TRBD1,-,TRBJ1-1,CASSASGTGGTEAFF,TGTGCCAGCAGCGCGAGTGGGACAGGGGGCACTGAAGCTTTCTTT
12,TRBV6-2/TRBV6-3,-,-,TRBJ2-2,CASSTNTGELFF,TGTGCCAGCAGTACGAACACCGGGGAGCTGTTTTTT
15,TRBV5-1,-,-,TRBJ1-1,CASSLETGSWPEAFF,TGCGCCAGCAGCTTGGAGACAGGTTCATGGCCTGAAGCTTTCTTT
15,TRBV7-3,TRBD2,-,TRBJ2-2,CASRRTSGSTGELFF,TGTGCCAGCAGGCGTACTAGCGGGAGCACCGGGGAGCTGTTTTTT
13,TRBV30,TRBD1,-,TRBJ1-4,CAWSVQGGEKLFF,TGTGCCTGGAGTGTACAGGGGGGGGAAAAACTGTTTTTT
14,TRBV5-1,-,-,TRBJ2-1,CASSGILSYNEQFF,TGCGCCAGCTCAGGGATTTTGTCCTACAATGAGCAGTTCTTC
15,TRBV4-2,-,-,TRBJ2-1,CASSQGLAVYNEQFF,TGTGCCAGCAGCCAAGGGCTAGCAGTCTACAATGAGCAGTTCTTC
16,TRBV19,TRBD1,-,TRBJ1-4,CASSILTGATNEKLFF,TGTGCCAGTAGTATATTGACAGGGGCAACTAATGAAAAACTGTTTTTT
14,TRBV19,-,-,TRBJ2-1,CASSIDFERQIQFF,TGTGCCAGTAGTATAGACTTCGAAAGACAGATTCAGTTCTTC
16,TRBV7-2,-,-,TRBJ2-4,CASSLVRNTGKNIQYF,TGTGCCAGCAGCTTAGTTAGGAATACGGGCAAAAACATTCAGTACTTC
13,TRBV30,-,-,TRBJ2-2,CAWSIDRMRELFF,TGTGCCTGGAGTATAGACAGGATGAGGGAGCTGTTTTTT
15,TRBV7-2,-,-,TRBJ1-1,CASSLALFSGTEAFF,TGTGCCAGCAGCCTCGCCCTCTTTTCTGGCACTGAAGCTTTCTTT
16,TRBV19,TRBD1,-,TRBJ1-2,CASLRQGDSLPYGYTF,TGTGCCAGTTTAAGACAGGGAGACTCATTGCCCTATGGCTACACCTTC
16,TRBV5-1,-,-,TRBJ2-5,CASSQDGVLTRETQYF,TGCGCCAGCAGCCAGGACGGGGTCCTAACCCGAGAGACCCAGTACTTC
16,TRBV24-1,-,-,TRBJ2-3,CATSDSRGVPTDTQYF,TGTGCCACCAGTGATTCTCGGGGCGTACCCACAGATACGCAGTATTTT
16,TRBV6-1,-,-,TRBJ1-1,CASSEPISGGYTEAFF,TGTGCCAGCAGTGAACCCATCAGCGGAGGATACACTGAAGCTTTCTTT
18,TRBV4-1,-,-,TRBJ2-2,CASSKALAWVQNTGELFF,TGCGCCAGCAGCAAAGCATTGGCATGGGTTCAGAACACCGGGGAGCTGTTTTTT